The 22 T cell receptor beta chains presented below share a single source sample, sequenced in a study of blood T cell repertoires in COVID-19. The assay was immunoSEQ multiplex PCR, and TCRdb's table has in-frame clones only and misses some. The sample lists 70,000 or so clones, around nine tenths seen once, with roughly 5% in the top ten. Sequencing input: peripheral blood. Every receptor here comes from a woman between 18 and 29 years old with acute or convalescent COVID-19.

The chain combines TRBV6-6 with TRBJ1-6; no definite D call. From germline, CDR1 is MNHNY and CDR2 SVGAGI (reference sequence). V gave up 0 bases and J gave up 6 bases, with 3 bases separating them. The length of the CDR3 is 13 residues. In nucleotides, the CDR3 is TGTGCCAGCAGTTACTCTCTTAATTCACCCCTCCACTTT. This codes for CASSYSLNSPLHF.

The chain couples TRBV6-5 to TRBJ2-7, with 10 bases fitting TRBD1. This CDR3 contains 14 residues. The germline CDR1 and CDR2 sequences are MNHEY and SVGAGI. Trimming cost V 4 bases and J 3 bases; bases outside gene matches: 3. CDR3 DNA sequence: TGTGCCAGCAGTTCGCGGACAGGGGGCTACGAGCAGTACTTC. Translation gives CASSSRTGGYEQYF.

The chain combines TRBV6-1 with TRBJ1-4; 7 nucleotides align to TRBD1. The germline CDR1 and CDR2 sequences are MNHNS and SASEGT. This CDR3 has 15 residues. Germline trimming cut 2 bases from V and 5 bases from J; bases unmatched to any gene: 5. CDR3 sequence: CASSELGTENEKLFF. CDR3 in DNA: TGTGCCAGCAGTGAACTCGGGACAGAAAATGAAAAACTGTTTTTT.

This sequence joins TRBV5-6 and TRBJ2-2, with TRBD1 as a possible D gene (5 bases). The V end was cut by 2 bases, the J end by 3 bases, with 5 bases between. Germline assignment: CDR1 SGHDT and CDR2 YYEEEE. CDR3 length: 13 residues. The CDR3 region has the DNA TGTGCCAGCAGCTTAGGGGACACCGGGGAGCTGTTTTTT. Amino acids: CASSLGDTGELFF.

The chain has TRBV12-3 or TRBV12-4 and TRBJ2-3; D gene unclear. The CDR3 extends over 13 amino acids. V was pared by 4 bases and J by 4 bases, with 9 bases between. The CDR3: CASSSSPSDTQYF. The CDR3 DNA is TGTGCCAGCAGTTCTTCCCCTTCAGATACGCAGTATTTT.

The V call is TRBV18, the J call TRBJ2-3; weak D call: TRBD2 (5 bases). Trimming removed 3 bases at V and 0 bases at J, with 10 bases between. This CDR3 spans 15 amino acids. Germline-derived CDR1 and CDR2 are KGHSH and LQKENI. CDR3 residues: CASSPRELSTDTQYF. The DNA for the CDR3 is TGTGCCAGCTCACCGAGGGAACTTAGCACAGATACGCAGTATTTT. Filled out from reference TRBV18 and TRBJ2-3, the complete variable domain reads NAGVMQNPRHLVRRRGQEARLRCSPMKGHSHVYWYRQLPEEGLKFMVYLQKENIIDESGMPKERFSAEFPKEGPSILRIQQVVRGDSAAYFCASSPRELSTDTQYFGPGTRLTVL.

This clone was found once. The chain couples TRBV6-1 to TRBJ1-5; D gene unclear. Germline lookup yields CDR1 MNHNS and CDR2 SASEGT. Trimming took off 4 bases at V and 0 bases at J, with 16 bases between the two ends. The CDR3 totals 17 residues. CDR3 loop: CASSASLEAYSNQPQHF. CDR3 nucleotides: TGTGCCAGCAGTGCCAGCCTAGAGGCCTATAGCAATCAGCCCCAGCATTTT.

The gene calls are TRBV21-1 and TRBJ2-1; the listed D gene, TRBD1, was not tested against the DNA. TRBV21-1 is shown as a pseudogene. The CDR3 is 18 amino acids. The CDR3 is CASSRSGLGRGSYNEQFF. CDR3 nucleotides: TGTGCCAGCAGCAGATCCGGGCTAGGCAGGGGCTCCTACAATGAGCAGTTCTTC.

The chain carries TRBV5-6 and TRBJ1-1; 7 bases are shared with TRBD1. Germline-derived CDR1 and CDR2 are SGHDT and YYEEEE. This CDR3 comprises 14 residues. The V gene end was trimmed by 4 bases and the J gene end by 0 bases; junction bases not matched to a gene: 3. The CDR3 region has the DNA TGTGCCAGCAGCCCGGGACAGATGAACACTGAAGCTTTCTTT. This codes for CASSPGQMNTEAFF. The complete variable domain, with remaining parts taken from reference TRBV5-6 and TRBJ1-1, reads DAGVTQSPTHLIKTRGQQVTLRCSPKSGHDTVSWYQQALGQGPQFIFQYYEEEERQRGNFPDRFSGHQFPNYSSELNVNALLLGDSALYLCASSPGQMNTEAFFGQGTRLTVV.

The V call is TRBV29-1, the J call TRBJ1-1, with 9 bases fitting TRBD1. This CDR3 has 16 residues. The ends lost 5 bases at V and 3 bases at J; junction bases unmatched: 13. Per the germline V gene, CDR1 is SQVTM and CDR2 is ANQGSEA. The CDR3 region has the DNA TGCAGCGTTCAAGGATTACAGGGGGCCGAGGACACTGAAGCTTTCTTT. As protein: CSVQGLQGAEDTEAFF. The variable domain in full, completed from reference TRBV29-1 and TRBJ1-1, reads SAVISQKPSRDICQRGTSLTIQCQVDSQVTMMFWYRQQPGQSLTLIATANQGSEATYESGFVIDKFPISRPNLTFSTLTVSNMSPEDSSIYLCSVQGLQGAEDTEAFFGQGTRLTVV.

J is TRBJ2-7 and V is TRBV28; 8 bases are shared with TRBD1. The CDR3 spans 16 residues. Trimming at V came to 7 bases and at J to 2 bases, leaving 13 bases not matched to a gene. Germline CDR1 MDHEN, CDR2 SYDVKM. The CDR3 reads CASNTRTGGSPYEQYF. In nucleotides, the CDR3 is TGTGCCAGCAACACCCGAACAGGGGGTTCCCCCTACGAGCAGTACTTC.

CDR3 protein: CSAEGVSGNTIYF. CDR3 DNA: TGCAGCGCCGAGGGAGTCTCTGGAAACACCATATATTTT. V is TRBV29-1 and J is TRBJ1-3; D not resolved. The germline gives CDR1 SQVTM, CDR2 ANQGSEA. The CDR3 contains 13 residues. V was clipped by 7 bases and J by 0 bases, with 10 bases between them.

This clone was seen once. The chain uses TRBV19 and TRBJ1-2, with 10 positions matching TRBD1. The length of the CDR3 is 16 residues. Germline trimming cut 5 bases from V and 5 bases from J; bases unmatched to any gene: 11. Germline V lookup: CDR1 LNHDA, CDR2 SQIVND (reference sequence). The CDR3 DNA sequence: TGTGCCAGTAGTGCACCCTGGACAGGGGGGGATTATGGCTACACCTTC. It codes for CASSAPWTGGDYGYTF.

DNA for the CDR3: TGTGCCAGCAGTCTTACAGGGGGAAATGAAAAACTGTTTTTT. This gives the protein CASSLTGGNEKLFF. The chain couples TRBV27 to TRBJ1-4, with TRBD1 matching over 8 bases. The V segment lost 5 bases and the J segment 5 bases; nucleotides outside the gene matches: 4. Germline V gene data show CDR1 as MNHEY and CDR2 as SMNVEV (reference sequence). This CDR3 has 14 residues.

The V and J genes are TRBV9 and TRBJ1-1, with TRBD1 identical over 7 bases. The CDR3 contains 15 residues. Germline V gene data show CDR1 as SGDLS and CDR2 as YYNGEE. The J segment lost 4 bases and the V segment lost 0 bases, leaving 6 bases of the junction unmatched. The CDR3 here is CASSVATGATTEAFF. The CDR3, as DNA: TGTGCCAGCAGCGTAGCTACAGGGGCTACCACTGAAGCTTTCTTT.

The chain employs TRBV5-4 and TRBJ2-1; 7 bases map to TRBD2. CDR3 length: 16 residues. V was pared by 0 bases and J by 2 bases, with 5 bases of the junction left unmatched. Germline V gene lookup returns CDR1 SGHNT and CDR2 YYREEE (reference sequence). The CDR3 nucleotides read TGTGCCAGCAGCTTGGGGGGCGGGAGCGCCTACAATGAGCAGTTCTTC. Its translation is CASSLGGGSAYNEQFF.

The rearrangement uses TRBV10-3 and TRBJ2-5; TRBD1 might be the D (5 bases). Trimming removed 6 bases from V and 1 base from J, with 9 bases in between. The CDR3 contains 13 residues. Looked up from germline, CDR1 is ENHRY and CDR2 is SYGVKD. This chain's CDR3 is CAISGHLQETQYF. As DNA, the CDR3 is TGTGCCATCAGCGGACACCTCCAAGAGACCCAGTACTTC.

J is TRBJ1-1 and V is TRBV5-1; D is unresolved. The CDR3 contains 15 residues. V was shortened by 0 bases and J by 3 bases, with 12 bases between the two germline ends. Germline CDR1 and CDR2: SGHRS and YFSETQ. The CDR3: CASSLVGVLDTEAFF. CDR3 DNA sequence: TGCGCCAGCAGCTTGGTCGGGGTACTCGACACTGAAGCTTTCTTT.

The chain carries TRBV7-6 and TRBJ2-2; D may be TRBD2 (6 bases). Trimming shortened V by 1 base and J by 6 bases, and 15 bases separated the two germline ends. This CDR3 has 16 amino acids. CDR1 is SGHVS, CDR2 FNYEAQ, per germline. CDR3 bases: TGTGCCAGCAGCTTAGTAGGAGGGTCCTTATCCGGGGAGCTGTTTTTT. This sequence encodes CASSLVGGSLSGELFF.

The genes are TRBV5-4 and TRBJ2-3, with TRBD2 as a possible D gene (5 bases). V lost 0 bases and J lost 0, with 5 bases in between. The CDR3 is 14 amino acids. CDR1 and CDR2 from the germline V gene are SGHNT and YYREEE (reference sequence). The CDR3 DNA sequence: TGTGCCAGCAGCTTGGCTAGCAGCACAGATACGCAGTATTTT. It is translated as CASSLASSTDTQYF.

The rearrangement links TRBV21-1 to TRBJ1-1. TRBV21-1 is noted as a pseudogene. The CDR3 runs 15 residues. CDR3 coding DNA: TGTGCCAGCAGCAAAGCCCCGCGGGACGCGGTGGAAGCTTTCTTT. Its protein product is CASSKAPRDAVEAFF.

The CDR3 nucleotides read TGCGCCAGCAGCCAAATGCGAGGCATCAACTACGAGCAGTACTTC. This codes for CASSQMRGINYEQYF. This sequence joins TRBV4-3 and TRBJ2-7; no firm D call. Trimming took 2 bases from V and 3 from J, leaving 14 bases between them. The CDR3 is 15 residues long. Germline assignment: CDR1 LGHNA and CDR2 YSLEER.